This T cell receptor beta chain was captured in a study of blood T cell repertoires in COVID-19. Under the authors' procedure: Using reference gene primer amplification, nucleated cell counts were estimated. The table came from immunoSEQ multiplex PCR; TCRdb's copy has only in-frame clones and leaves some out. The D gene and trimming were derived from the DNA, and the V and J assignments and clone size from that table. The sample includes a few hundred thousand clones, about 89% of them seen just once. V lost 0 bases and J lost 4; bases outside the gene matches: 5. Germline V gene lookup returns CDR1 SGHVS and CDR2 FQNEAQ. This CDR3 has 15 residues.

The specimen sequenced was peripheral blood. The source is a man in his forties with acute or convalescent COVID-19. V is TRBV7-8 and J is TRBJ2-7, with 8 bases fitting TRBD2. CDR3 coding DNA: TGTGCCAGCAGCTTAGCGGCAGCGGGGGAATACGAGCAGTACTTC. Its translation: CASSLAAAGEYEQYF.